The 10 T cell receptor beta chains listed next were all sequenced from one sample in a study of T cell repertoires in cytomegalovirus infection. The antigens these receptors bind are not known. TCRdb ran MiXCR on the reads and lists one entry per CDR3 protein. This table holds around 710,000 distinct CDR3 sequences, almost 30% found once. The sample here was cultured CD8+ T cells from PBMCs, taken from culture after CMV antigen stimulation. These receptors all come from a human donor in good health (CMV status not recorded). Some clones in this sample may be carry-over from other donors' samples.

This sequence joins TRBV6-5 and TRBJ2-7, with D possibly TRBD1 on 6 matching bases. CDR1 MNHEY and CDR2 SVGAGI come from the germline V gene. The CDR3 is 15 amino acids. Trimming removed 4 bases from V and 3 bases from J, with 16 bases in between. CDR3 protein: CASSLTGPPRYEQYF. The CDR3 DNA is TGTGCCAGCAGTTTAACAGGGCCCCCTCGCTACGAGCAGTACTTC.

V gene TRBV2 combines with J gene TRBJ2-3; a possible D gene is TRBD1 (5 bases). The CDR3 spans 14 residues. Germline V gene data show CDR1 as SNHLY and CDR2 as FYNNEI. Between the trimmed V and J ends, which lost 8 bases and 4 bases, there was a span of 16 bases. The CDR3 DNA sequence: TGTGCCAGCTTGGACAACTCCTCCCCAGATACGCAGTATTTT. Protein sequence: CASLDNSSPDTQYF. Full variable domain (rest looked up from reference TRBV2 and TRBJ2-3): EPEVTQTPSHQVTQMGQEVILRCVPISNHLYFYWYRQILGQKVEFLVSFYNNEISEKSEIFDDQFSVERPDGSNFTLKIRSTKLEDSAMYFCASLDNSSPDTQYFGPGTRLTVL.

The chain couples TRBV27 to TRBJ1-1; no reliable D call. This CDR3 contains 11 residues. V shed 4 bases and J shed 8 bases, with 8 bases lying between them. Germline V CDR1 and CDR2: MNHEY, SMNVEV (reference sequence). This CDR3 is CASSSGIEAFF. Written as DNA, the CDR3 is TGTGCCAGCAGTTCCGGGATCGAAGCTTTCTTT.

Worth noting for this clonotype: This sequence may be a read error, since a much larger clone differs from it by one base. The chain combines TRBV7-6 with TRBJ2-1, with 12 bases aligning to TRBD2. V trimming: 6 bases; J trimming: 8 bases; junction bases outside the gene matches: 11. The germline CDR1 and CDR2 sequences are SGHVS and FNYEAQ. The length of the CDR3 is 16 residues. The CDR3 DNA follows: TGTGCCAGCAGTTATCTAGCGGGGGGGCGGTTTTATGAGCAGTTCTTC. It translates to CASSYLAGGRFYEQFF. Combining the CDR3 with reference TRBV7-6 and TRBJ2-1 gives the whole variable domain GAGVSQSPRYKVTKRGQDVALRCDPISGHVSLYWYRQALGQGPEFLTYFNYEAQQDKSGLPNDRFSAERPEGSISTLTIQRTEQRDSAMYRCASSYLAGGRFYEQFFGPGTRLTVL.

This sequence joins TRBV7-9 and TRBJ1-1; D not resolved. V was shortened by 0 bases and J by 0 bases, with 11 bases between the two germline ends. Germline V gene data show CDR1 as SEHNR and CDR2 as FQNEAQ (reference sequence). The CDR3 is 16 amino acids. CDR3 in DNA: TGTGCCAGCAGCTTAGCCCCTCTCAGGTTGAACACTGAAGCTTTCTTT. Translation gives CASSLAPLRLNTEAFF.

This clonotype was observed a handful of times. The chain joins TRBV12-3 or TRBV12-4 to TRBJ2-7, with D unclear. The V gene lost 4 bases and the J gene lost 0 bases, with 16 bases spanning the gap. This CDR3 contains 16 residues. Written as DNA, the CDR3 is TGTGCCAGCAGTTCCCCTGGGGATCGGAACTCCTACGAGCAGTACTTC. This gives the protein CASSSPGDRNSYEQYF.

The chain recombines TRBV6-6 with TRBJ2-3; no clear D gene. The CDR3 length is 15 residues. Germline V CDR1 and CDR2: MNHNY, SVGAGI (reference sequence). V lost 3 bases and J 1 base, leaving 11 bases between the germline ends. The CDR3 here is CASSYMRSRTDTQYF. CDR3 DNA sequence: TGTGCCAGCAGTTATATGCGGAGTCGCACAGATACGCAGTATTTT.

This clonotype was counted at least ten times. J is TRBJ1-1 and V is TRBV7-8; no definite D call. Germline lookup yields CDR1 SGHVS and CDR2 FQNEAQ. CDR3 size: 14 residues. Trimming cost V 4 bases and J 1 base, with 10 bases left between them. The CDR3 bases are TGTGCCAGCAGCTCAGGTGGGGAGAACACTGAAGCTTTCTTT. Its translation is CASSSGGENTEAFF.

The CDR3 bases are TGTGCCAGCAGCCCAAGGGCCGCCAGTAGCAATCAGCCCCAGCATTTT. This sequence encodes CASSPRAASSNQPQHF. The chain recombines TRBV12-3 or TRBV12-4 with TRBJ1-5; D remains unclear. V was clipped by 6 bases and J by 0 bases, with 15 bases between them. This CDR3 is built from 16 residues.

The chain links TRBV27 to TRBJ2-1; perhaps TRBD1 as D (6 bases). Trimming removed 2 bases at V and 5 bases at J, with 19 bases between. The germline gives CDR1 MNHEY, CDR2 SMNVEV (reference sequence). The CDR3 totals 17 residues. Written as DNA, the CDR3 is TGTGCCAGCAGTTTAATCCGCCGGCGGACAGCTAACAATGAGCAGTTCTTC. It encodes CASSLIRRRTANNEQFF.